These 32 T cell receptor beta chains were sequenced from one sample in a study of spatial heterogeneity in lung cancer (dated by TCRdb to between 2019 and 2020). In light of the paper, this sample's time point label describes: sample taken at primary tumor resection. Receptor amplification or capture employed 5' RACE. Sequenced using a NextSeq 500. The public reads were reanalyzed by TCRdb: fastp trimming at Q25, MiXCR alignment, in-frame beta chains only. Here each entry gathers all rows of one CDR3 protein and keeps the most common genes and DNA. In all, the sample holds 35,000 to 45,000 distinct CDR3 sequences, and less than 6.5% of those were seen once. Roughly 25% of the sample rests with the top ten. This specimen was PBMCs, taken at surgery. The receptor set was obtained from a female donor with early-stage non-small cell lung cancer.

The V gene is TRBV3-1, the J gene TRBJ2-5, with a tentative D call TRBD1 (6 bases). Per germline, CDR1 LGHDT and CDR2 YNNKEL (reference sequence). The CDR3 runs 15 residues. V lost 6 bases to trimming and J lost 2 bases, with 16 bases between them. The CDR3 DNA reads as TGTGCCAGCAGTCCAGGGGATTCCGATCAAGAGACCCAGTACTTC. This codes for CASSPGDSDQETQYF.

This clonotype was observed at least ten times. V gene TRBV10-2 combines with J gene TRBJ1-1; 7 bases align to TRBD1. Germline CDR1 and CDR2: WSHSY and SAAADI. The V and J ends lost 8 bases and 4 bases, in that order; junction bases with no gene match: 1. The CDR3 is 11 residues long. CDR3 loop: CASAGGTEAFF. DNA for the CDR3: TGCGCCAGCGCAGGGGGCACTGAAGCTTTCTTT.

This clonotype was observed at least ten times. The chain joins TRBV6-5 to TRBJ1-4, with D hard to call. V lost 5 bases to trimming and J lost 0 bases, with 7 bases between them. Germline-derived CDR1 and CDR2 are MNHEY and SVGAGI. CDR3 length equals 14 residues. The CDR3 sequence is CASSNRATNEKLFF. CDR3 nucleotide sequence: TGTGCCAGCAGTAACAGAGCAACTAATGAAAAACTGTTTTTT.

This clonotype has a count of ten or more. CDR3 in amino acids: CASSVEPGTGPYEQYF. CDR3 DNA sequence: TGTGCCAGCAGCGTCGAACCCGGGACAGGGCCCTACGAGCAGTACTTC. This chain joins TRBV9 and TRBJ2-7, with 9 positions matching TRBD1. The V gene's germline CDR1 is SGDLS and CDR2 YYNGEE. J was trimmed by 2 bases and V by 2 bases; bases with no gene match: 8. The CDR3 runs to 16 residues. Full variable domain (missing parts from reference TRBV9 and TRBJ2-7): DSGVTQTPKHLITATGQRVTLRCSPRSGDLSVYWYQQSLDQGLQFLIQYYNGEERAKGNILERFSAQQFPDLHSELNLSSLELGDSALYFCASSVEPGTGPYEQYFGPGTRLTVT.

This clonotype was observed at least ten times. CDR3 amino acids: CASSDGLGVGTGELFF. CDR3 sequence (DNA): TGTGCCAGCAGCGATGGATTAGGGGTCGGCACCGGGGAGCTGTTTTTT. The J gene is TRBJ2-2, the V gene TRBV9, with TRBD1 as a possible D gene (5 bases). The CDR3 contains 16 residues. Germline CDR1 is SGDLS and CDR2 is YYNGEE. The V and J ends lost 3 bases and 4 bases respectively, with 16 bases between them.

In its sample, this clonotype was seen many times. CDR3: CASSPMGAEETQYF. CDR3 sequence (DNA): TGTGCCAGCAGCCCAATGGGAGCCGAAGAGACCCAGTACTTC. The rearrangement joins TRBV7-9 to TRBJ2-5; D is possibly TRBD2 (5 bases). This CDR3 is 14 amino acids long. Germline CDR1 and CDR2: SEHNR and FQNEAQ (reference sequence). The V and J ends lost 5 bases and 3 bases respectively, with 13 bases between them.

The chain uses TRBV4-1 and TRBJ1-2; D may be TRBD1 (5 bases). Trimming cost V 1 base and J 6 bases, with 18 bases left between them. Germline V CDR1 and CDR2: MGHRA, YSYEKL. This CDR3 spans 16 amino acids. CDR3 sequence (DNA): TGCGCCAGCAGCCAAGTGGACATGGGTTTCAGTCATGGCTACACCTTC. It specifies CASSQVDMGFSHGYTF.

This clonotype was recorded at least ten times. The rearrangement joins TRBV7-6 to TRBJ2-7; D uncertain. Germline V gene sequence: CDR1 SGHVS, CDR2 FNYEAQ. The length of the CDR3 is 14 residues. V dropped 1 base and J dropped 1 base, with 8 bases sitting between them. CDR3 in DNA: TGTGCCAGCAGCTTAGTTGGGGAATCCTACGAGCAGTACTTC. Its protein is CASSLVGESYEQYF.

This clonotype came up a few times. The chain recombines TRBV4-1 with TRBJ1-1; 10 nucleotides match TRBD1. Trimming removed 1 base from V and 6 bases from J; junction bases left unmatched: 5. Germline V gene lookup returns CDR1 MGHRA and CDR2 YSYEKL. The CDR3 runs 15 residues. The CDR3 is CASSQGQGAMAEAFF. CDR3 bases: TGCGCCAGCAGCCAAGGACAGGGGGCTATGGCTGAAGCTTTCTTT.

The table lists this clonotype with a few counts. The CDR3 here is CASNSGPNYGYTF. The DNA for the CDR3 is TGTGCCAGCAACTCCGGGCCAAACTATGGCTACACCTTC. The chain employs TRBV2 and TRBJ1-2; D not certain. Per germline, CDR1 SNHLY and CDR2 FYNNEI. Trimming stripped 7 bases from V and 2 bases from J, with 11 bases between. This CDR3 has 13 amino acids.

This clonotype has a count of ten or more. The rearrangement uses TRBV5-6 and TRBJ2-7, with 8 bases lining up with TRBD1. The ends lost 3 bases at V and 1 base at J; junction bases unmatched: 9. Germline V lookup: CDR1 SGHDT, CDR2 YYEEEE. There are 16 residues in the CDR3. The CDR3, as DNA: TGTGCCAGCAGCTCCTGGGCTACAGGGGGGTCCTACGAGCAGTACTTC. It translates to CASSSWATGGSYEQYF.

The sample holds a few counts of this clonotype. The rearrangement uses TRBV19 and TRBJ1-4; unclear D gene. This CDR3 is 13 amino acids long. V was trimmed by 6 bases and J by 6 bases, leaving 11 bases between them. Germline V gene lookup returns CDR1 LNHDA and CDR2 SQIVND (reference sequence). The CDR3 coding sequence is TGTGCCAGTAGAGGGAGAGGCGATGAAAAACTGTTTTTT. Protein: CASRGRGDEKLFF.

The sample holds many counts of this clonotype. This chain links TRBV12-3 or TRBV12-4 with TRBJ1-1, with D maybe TRBD1 (6 bases). The CDR3 consists of 13 residues. Trimming took 6 bases from V and 8 from J, leaving 16 bases between them. In DNA form, the CDR3 reads TGTGCCAGCAGCCCCTTAACAGGGAGAGAAGCTTTCTTT. It translates to CASSPLTGREAFF.

This clonotype was recorded at least ten times. The J gene is TRBJ2-1, the V gene TRBV19; weak D call: TRBD2 (5 bases). The CDR3 has 15 amino acids. V dropped 4 bases and J dropped 8 bases, with 18 bases sitting between them. Per germline, CDR1 LNHDA and CDR2 SQIVND (reference sequence). CDR3 nucleotides: TGTGCCAGTAGTACAACTAGGTATACATCAGATGAGCAGTTCTTC. This codes for CASSTTRYTSDEQFF.

Only a few counts were recorded for this clonotype. The chain is built from TRBV30 and TRBJ1-6; D gene unclear. The CDR3 runs 14 residues. The V gene's germline CDR1 is GTSNPN and CDR2 SVGIG (reference sequence). V gave up 4 bases and J gave up 6 bases, with 13 bases separating them. Written as DNA, the CDR3 is TGTGCCTGGAATGAAGGCACCCTTAATTCACCCCTCCACTTT. Translated: CAWNEGTLNSPLHF.

This clonotype was counted a few times. The chain employs TRBV12-3 or TRBV12-4 and TRBJ1-2, with no clear D. The length of the CDR3 is 13 residues. Deletions cut 3 bases from V and 5 bases from J, with 10 bases between. CDR3 coding DNA: TGTGCCAGCAGTTTCGGGCAGTCATATGGCTACACCTTC. It specifies CASSFGQSYGYTF.

This clonotype has just one count. The V call is TRBV5-1, the J call TRBJ2-2, with D perhaps assigned TRBD1 or TRBD2 (5 bases each). The CDR3 length is 16 residues. The V gene's germline CDR1 is SGHRS and CDR2 YFSETQ. The V end lost 8 bases, the J end lost 6 bases, and 23 bases lay between the germline ends. The CDR3 sequence is CARIWGPPGPAGELFF. DNA for the CDR3: TGCGCCAGGATCTGGGGACCCCCTGGTCCGGCCGGGGAGCTGTTTTTT.

This clonotype was seen more than once but under ten times. The rearrangement uses TRBV2 and TRBJ2-5, with D tentatively TRBD2 (6 bases). The CDR3 consists of 14 residues. V was shortened by 5 bases and J by 0 bases, with 10 bases between the two germline ends. Germline V gene lookup returns CDR1 SNHLY and CDR2 FYNNEI. As DNA, the CDR3 is TGTGCCAGCAGTTCGAGGACTAACCAAGAGACCCAGTACTTC. Encoded protein: CASSSRTNQETQYF.

Of note for this clonotype: Just one base apart from a much larger clone, this may be a read error. The genes are TRBV2 and TRBJ1-1, with D tentatively TRBD1 (5 bases). CDR3 length: 13 residues. Germline lookup yields CDR1 SNHLY and CDR2 FYNNEI. Trimming left V 11 bases short and J 2 bases short, with 15 bases between. CDR3 region: CASRGIENTEAFF. For the CDR3, the DNA is TGTGCCTCCCGGGGGATTGAAAACACTGAAGCTTTCTTT.

This clonotype was observed many times. The CDR3 is CASSRAGRTIYF. CDR3 nucleotide sequence: TGTGCCAGCAGTCGGGCTGGTCGCACCATATATTTT. This chain uses TRBV12-3 or TRBV12-4 with TRBJ1-3; D call uncertain. This CDR3 contains 12 residues. The V and J ends lost 5 bases and 9 bases respectively, with 11 bases between them.

The sample holds a few counts of this clonotype. CDR3 DNA sequence: TGTGCCTGGAGTGTAGGGGGGATCACTGAAGCTTTCTTT. This codes for CAWSVGGITEAFF. V and J are TRBV30 and TRBJ1-1; maybe TRBD1 (6 bases). This CDR3 contains 13 residues. Trimming shortened V by 0 bases and J by 4 bases, and 9 bases separated the two germline ends. Germline CDR1 is GTSNPN and CDR2 is SVGIG (reference sequence).

The J gene is TRBJ1-1, the V gene TRBV20-1; D may be TRBD1 (6 bases). Between the trimmed V and J ends, which lost 4 bases and 1 base, there was a span of 16 bases. The CDR3 has 15 amino acids. In germline, CDR1 is DFQATT, CDR2 SNEGSKA (reference sequence). The chain's CDR3 is CSAILPDRWNTEAFF. CDR3 bases: TGCAGTGCTATACTTCCCGACAGGTGGAACACTGAAGCTTTCTTT.

This chain links TRBV12-3 or TRBV12-4 with TRBJ2-1, with D possibly matching TRBD1 (5 bases). V dropped 5 bases and J dropped 1 base, with 24 bases sitting between them. The CDR3 consists of 19 residues. CDR3 nucleotide sequence: TGTGCCAGCAGTCCCCCCCCCCGGGCCAGGGTAAGATCCTACAATGAGCAGTTCTTC. Amino acid sequence: CASSPPPRARVRSYNEQFF.

The table lists this clonotype with many counts. This chain connects TRBV12-3 or TRBV12-4 to TRBJ2-1, with TRBD2 identical over 8 bases. J gave up 4 bases and V 6 bases, and 14 bases lay outside the gene matches. This CDR3 has 17 amino acids. In DNA form, the CDR3 reads TGTGCCAGCAGACTTTTGGGCGCCGGGGGGGGATACAATGAGCAGTTCTTC. Its translation is CASRLLGAGGGYNEQFF.

This clonotype was seen a handful of times. This sequence joins TRBV30 and TRBJ1-3; D unresolved. Germline CDR1 is GTSNPN and CDR2 is SVGIG (reference sequence). CDR3 length: 15 amino acids. Trimming shortened V by 0 bases and J by 0 bases, and 9 bases separated the two germline ends. The CDR3 sequence is CAWSVGMSSGNTIYF. CDR3 in DNA: TGTGCCTGGAGTGTCGGCATGAGCTCTGGAAACACCATATATTTT. Using reference TRBV30 and TRBJ1-3 for the parts outside the CDR3, the full variable domain is SQTIHQWPATLVQPVGSPLSLECTVEGTSNPNLYWYRQAAGRGLQLLFYSVGIGQISSEVPQNLSASRPQDRQFILSSKKLLLSDSGFYLCAWSVGMSSGNTIYFGEGSWLTVV.

This clonotype occurred many times. The chain employs TRBV5-1 and TRBJ1-6; D gene uncertain. The V and J ends lost 0 bases and 10 bases respectively, with 8 bases between them. This CDR3 comprises 13 residues. Germline V CDR1 and CDR2: SGHRS, YFSETQ. CDR3 in DNA: TGCGCCAGCAGCTTGGGAGGCGGGTCACCCCTCCACTTT. This translates into CASSLGGGSPLHF.

The chain links TRBV12-3 or TRBV12-4 to TRBJ1-1, with D maybe TRBD1 (5 bases). Trimming left V 1 base short and J 0 bases short, with 15 bases between. The CDR3 has 17 residues. The CDR3 is CASSLEGIPPMNTEAFF. CDR3 DNA: TGTGCCAGCAGTTTAGAGGGGATTCCGCCAATGAACACTGAAGCTTTCTTT.

This clonotype was counted only a few times. This chain uses TRBV20-1 with TRBJ2-4; 12 bases match TRBD2. Germline V gives CDR1 DFQATT, CDR2 SNEGSKA (reference sequence). CDR3 size: 16 residues. V lost 3 bases to trimming and J lost 7 bases; unmatched junction nucleotides: 10. CDR3 coding DNA: TGCAGTGCTAGTCTGGCTAGCGGGGGGGCCAGGAACATTCAGTACTTC. It is translated as CSASLASGGARNIQYF.

Many counts were recorded for this clonotype. The chain uses TRBV7-9 and TRBJ1-1; no reliable D call. CDR1 SEHNR and CDR2 FQNEAQ come from the germline V gene (reference sequence). The CDR3 sequence is 13 residues long. The V end was cut by 5 bases, the J end by 1 base, with 8 bases between. DNA of the CDR3: TGTGCCAGCAGCCTGTACTGGAACACTGAAGCTTTCTTT. Protein: CASSLYWNTEAFF.

The table lists this clonotype with many counts. The rearrangement uses TRBV19 and TRBJ2-1; 8 bases match TRBD2. The V segment lost 7 bases and the J segment 0 bases; nucleotides outside the gene matches: 5. Germline V gene sequence: CDR1 LNHDA, CDR2 SQIVND (reference sequence). CDR3 length equals 15 residues. As DNA, the CDR3 is TGTGCCAGTAAACTAGCGGCCAGCTCCTACAATGAGCAGTTCTTC. Amino acids: CASKLAASSYNEQFF.

This clonotype was seen a handful of times. V gene TRBV20-1 combines with J gene TRBJ2-6; D gene unclear. The CDR3 has 15 amino acids. Germline V CDR1 and CDR2: DFQATT, SNEGSKA (reference sequence). Trimming shortened V by 4 bases and J by 0 bases, and 10 bases separated the two germline ends. The CDR3 reads CSANSPLSGANVLTF. The CDR3 DNA sequence: TGCAGTGCTAACTCCCCCCTCTCTGGGGCCAACGTCCTGACTTTC.

Ten or more counts support this clonotype. The V and J genes are TRBV4-3 and TRBJ2-2, with D perhaps matching TRBD2 (7 bases). Per the germline V gene, CDR1 is LGHNA and CDR2 is YSLEER. The CDR3 extends over 16 amino acids. Trimming took off 4 bases at V and 3 bases at J, with 15 bases between the two ends. The CDR3 sequence: CASSRRGGRDTGELFF. The CDR3 region has the DNA TGCGCCAGCAGCCGAAGGGGGGGCCGGGACACCGGGGAGCTGTTTTTT.